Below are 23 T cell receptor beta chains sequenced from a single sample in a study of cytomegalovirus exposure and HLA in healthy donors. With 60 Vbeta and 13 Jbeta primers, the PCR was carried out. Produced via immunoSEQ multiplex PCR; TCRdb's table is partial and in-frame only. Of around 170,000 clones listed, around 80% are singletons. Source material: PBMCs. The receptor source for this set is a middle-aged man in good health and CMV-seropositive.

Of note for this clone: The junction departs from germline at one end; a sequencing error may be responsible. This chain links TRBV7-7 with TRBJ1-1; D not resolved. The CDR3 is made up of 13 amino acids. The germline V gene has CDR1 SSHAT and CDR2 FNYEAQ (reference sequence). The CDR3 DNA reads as TGTGCTAGCAGCTTGCGACAGAACACTGAAGCTTTCTTT. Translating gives CASSLRQNTEAFF.

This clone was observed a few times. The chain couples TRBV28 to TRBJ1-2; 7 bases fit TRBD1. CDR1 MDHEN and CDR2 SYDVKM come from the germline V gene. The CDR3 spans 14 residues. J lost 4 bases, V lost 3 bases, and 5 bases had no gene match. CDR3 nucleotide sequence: TGTGCCAGCAGTTTGACAGGGACTTTCTATGGCTACACCTTC. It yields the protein CASSLTGTFYGYTF.

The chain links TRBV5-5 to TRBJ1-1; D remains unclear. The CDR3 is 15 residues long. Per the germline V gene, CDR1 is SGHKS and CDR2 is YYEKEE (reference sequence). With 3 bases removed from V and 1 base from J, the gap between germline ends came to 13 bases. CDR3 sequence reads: CASSSPRGWNTEAFF. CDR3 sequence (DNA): TGTGCCAGCAGCTCTCCACGAGGGTGGAACACTGAAGCTTTCTTT.

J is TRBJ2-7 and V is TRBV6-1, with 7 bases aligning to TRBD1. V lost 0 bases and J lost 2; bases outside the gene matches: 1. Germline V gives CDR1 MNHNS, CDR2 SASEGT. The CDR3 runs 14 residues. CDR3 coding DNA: TGTGCCAGCAGTGAAGCGGGGACAGCCTACGAGCAGTACTTC. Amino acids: CASSEAGTAYEQYF.

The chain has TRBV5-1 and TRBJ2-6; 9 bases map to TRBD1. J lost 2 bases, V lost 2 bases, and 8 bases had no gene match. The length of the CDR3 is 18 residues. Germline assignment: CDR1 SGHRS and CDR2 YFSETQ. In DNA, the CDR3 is TGCGCCAGCAGCTTATACAGGGGGCTTGGGGCTGGGGCCAACGTCCTGACTTTC. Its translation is CASSLYRGLGAGANVLTF. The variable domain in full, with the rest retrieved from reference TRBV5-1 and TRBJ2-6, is KAGVTQTPRYLIKTRGQQVTLSCSPISGHRSVSWYQQTPGQGLQFLFEYFSETQRNKGNFPGRFSGRQFSNSRSEMNVSTLELGDSALYLCASSLYRGLGAGANVLTFGAGSRLTVL.

DNA of the CDR3: TGTGCCAGCAGCTTAGCGTGGGCAGGGGGCTGGGACGAGCAGTTCTTC. It specifies CASSLAWAGGWDEQFF. The gene calls are TRBV7-2 and TRBJ2-1; TRBD1 aligns across 8 bases. This CDR3 region has 16 residues. CDR1 and CDR2 (germline): SGHTA, FQGNSA. Losses at the gene ends were 0 bases for V and 10 bases for J; bases not matched to a gene: 11.

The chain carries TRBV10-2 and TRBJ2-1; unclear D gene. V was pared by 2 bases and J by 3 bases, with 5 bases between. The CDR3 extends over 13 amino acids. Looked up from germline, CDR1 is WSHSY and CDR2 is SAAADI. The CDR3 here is CASSEPIYNEQFF. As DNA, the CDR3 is TGCGCCAGCAGTGAGCCCATCTACAATGAGCAGTTCTTC.

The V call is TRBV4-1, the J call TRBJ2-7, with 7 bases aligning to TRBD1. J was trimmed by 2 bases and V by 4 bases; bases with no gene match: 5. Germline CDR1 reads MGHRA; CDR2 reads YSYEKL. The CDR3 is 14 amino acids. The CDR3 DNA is TGCGCCAGCAGCCGGGCCGGGACAGCCTACGAGCAGTACTTC. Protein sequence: CASSRAGTAYEQYF.

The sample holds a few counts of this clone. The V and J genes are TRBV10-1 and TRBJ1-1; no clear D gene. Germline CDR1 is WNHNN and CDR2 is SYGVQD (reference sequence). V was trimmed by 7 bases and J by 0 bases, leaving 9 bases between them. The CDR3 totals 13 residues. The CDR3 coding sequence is TGCGCCAGCATGGTAGATATGAACACTGAAGCTTTCTTT. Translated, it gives CASMVDMNTEAFF.

The CDR3 reads CASSEYGGSAGYTF. In DNA form, the CDR3 reads TGTGCCAGCAGTGAATATGGGGGGAGTGCTGGCTACACCTTC. The chain links TRBV25-1 to TRBJ1-2; perhaps TRBD1 as D (5 bases). The CDR3 has 14 amino acids. The germline V gene has CDR1 MGHDK and CDR2 SYGVNS. V lost 0 bases to trimming and J lost 7 bases, with 12 bases between them.

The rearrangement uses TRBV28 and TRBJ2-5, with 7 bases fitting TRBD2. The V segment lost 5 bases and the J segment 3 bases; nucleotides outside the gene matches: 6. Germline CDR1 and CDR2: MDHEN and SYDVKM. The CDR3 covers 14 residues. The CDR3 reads CASSPTGGKETQYF. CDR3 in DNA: TGTGCCAGCAGTCCTACGGGGGGAAAAGAGACCCAGTACTTC. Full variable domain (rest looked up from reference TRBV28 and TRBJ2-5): DVKVTQSSRYLVKRTGEKVFLECVQDMDHENMFWYRQDPGLGLRLIYFSYDVKMKEKGDIPEGYSVSREKKERFSLILESASTNQTSMYLCASSPTGGKETQYFGPGTRLLVL.

This CDR3 reads CASSIRGGPGNTEAFF. DNA of the CDR3: TGTGCCAGCAGTATAAGAGGGGGTCCAGGGAACACTGAAGCTTTCTTT. The genes are TRBV7-2 and TRBJ1-1; tentatively, D is TRBD1 (6 bases). CDR1 and CDR2 (germline): SGHTA, FQGNSA. Trimming pared 6 bases from V and 1 base from J, leaving 18 bases between. This CDR3 region has 16 residues.

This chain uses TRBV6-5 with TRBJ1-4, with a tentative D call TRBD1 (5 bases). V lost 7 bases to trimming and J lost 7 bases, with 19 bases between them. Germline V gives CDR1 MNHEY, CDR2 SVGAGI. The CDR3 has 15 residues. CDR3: CASKELAGRAEKLFF. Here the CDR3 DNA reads TGTGCCAGCAAAGAACTAGCGGGCAGGGCTGAAAAACTGTTTTTT.

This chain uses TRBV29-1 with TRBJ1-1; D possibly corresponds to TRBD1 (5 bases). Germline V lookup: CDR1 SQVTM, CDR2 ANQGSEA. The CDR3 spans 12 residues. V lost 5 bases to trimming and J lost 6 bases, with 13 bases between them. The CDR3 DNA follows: TGCAGCGTTAGGGGCCCGGACCCTGAAGCTTTCTTT. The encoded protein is CSVRGPDPEAFF.

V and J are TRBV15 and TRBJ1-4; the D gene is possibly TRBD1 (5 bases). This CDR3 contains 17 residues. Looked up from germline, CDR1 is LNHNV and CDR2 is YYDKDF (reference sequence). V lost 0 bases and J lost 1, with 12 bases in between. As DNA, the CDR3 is TGTGCCACCAGCAGAGATTCCATCAGGGTAACTAATGAAAAACTGTTTTTT. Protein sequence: CATSRDSIRVTNEKLFF.

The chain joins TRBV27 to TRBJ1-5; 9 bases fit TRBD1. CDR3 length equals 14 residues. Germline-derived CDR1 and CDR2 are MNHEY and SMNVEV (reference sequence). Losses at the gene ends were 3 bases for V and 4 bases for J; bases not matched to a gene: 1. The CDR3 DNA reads TGTGCCAGCAGTTTTGGACAGGGGAATCAGCCCCAGCATTTT. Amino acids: CASSFGQGNQPQHF.

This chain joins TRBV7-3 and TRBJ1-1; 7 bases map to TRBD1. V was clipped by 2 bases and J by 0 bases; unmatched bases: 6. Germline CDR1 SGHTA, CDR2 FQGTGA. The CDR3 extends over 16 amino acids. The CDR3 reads CASSLFDRDMNTEAFF. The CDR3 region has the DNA TGTGCCAGCAGCTTATTCGACAGGGACATGAACACTGAAGCTTTCTTT.

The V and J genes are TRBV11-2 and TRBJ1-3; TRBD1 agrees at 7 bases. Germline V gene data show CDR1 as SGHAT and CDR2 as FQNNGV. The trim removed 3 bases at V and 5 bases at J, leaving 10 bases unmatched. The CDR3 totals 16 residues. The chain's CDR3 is CASSLGVGQRRNTIYF. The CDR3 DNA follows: TGTGCCAGCAGCTTGGGGGTGGGACAGCGCCGAAACACCATATATTTT.

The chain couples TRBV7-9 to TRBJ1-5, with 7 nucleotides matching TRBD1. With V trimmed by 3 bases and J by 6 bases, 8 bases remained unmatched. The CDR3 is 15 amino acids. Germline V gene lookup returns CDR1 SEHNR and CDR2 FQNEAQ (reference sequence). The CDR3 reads CASSFSVTGSQPQHF. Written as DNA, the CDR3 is TGTGCCAGCAGCTTTTCTGTGACAGGGAGTCAGCCCCAGCATTTT.

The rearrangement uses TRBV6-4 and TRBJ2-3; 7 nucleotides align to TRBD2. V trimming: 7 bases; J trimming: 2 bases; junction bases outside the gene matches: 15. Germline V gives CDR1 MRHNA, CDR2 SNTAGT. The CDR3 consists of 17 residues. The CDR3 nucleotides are TGTGCCAGCATCACCGGACGAATAGCGGGTTTCACAGATACGCAGTATTTT. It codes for CASITGRIAGFTDTQYF.

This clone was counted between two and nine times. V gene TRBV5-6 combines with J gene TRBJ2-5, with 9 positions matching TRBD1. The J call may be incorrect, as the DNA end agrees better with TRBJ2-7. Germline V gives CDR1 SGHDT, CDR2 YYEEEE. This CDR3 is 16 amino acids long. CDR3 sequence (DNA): TGTGCCAGCAGCGCGACCGGGACAGGGAACCTTTACGAGCAGTACTTC. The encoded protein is CASSATGTGNLYEQYF.

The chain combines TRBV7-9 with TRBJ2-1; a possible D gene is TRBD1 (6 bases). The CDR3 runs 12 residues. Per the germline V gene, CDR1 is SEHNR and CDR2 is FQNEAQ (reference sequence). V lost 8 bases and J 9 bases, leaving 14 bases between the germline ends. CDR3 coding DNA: TGTGCCAGCTCTTTGCAGGGGAGTGAGCAGTTCTTC. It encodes CASSLQGSEQFF.

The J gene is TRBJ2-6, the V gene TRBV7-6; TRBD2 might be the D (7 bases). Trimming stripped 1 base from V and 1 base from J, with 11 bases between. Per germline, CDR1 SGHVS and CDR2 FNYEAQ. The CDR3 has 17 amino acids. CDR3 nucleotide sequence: TGTGCCAGCAGCTTAGAGGGGGGGTCGTCTGGGGCCAACGTCCTGACTTTC. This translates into CASSLEGGSSGANVLTF.